This TCR beta chain was documented in a study of T cells after posttransplantation cyclophosphamide. Study-wide results and caveats: TRB clonality was highly associated with recipient CMV seropositivity and reactivation. Donor-recipient repertoire similarity was low at 1-2 months, rising over year one. Tissue-infiltrating T cells from skin or gut overlapped little with blood T cells.

As regards this clone: Its antigen is still unknown.

With 5 bases clipped from V and 8 bases from J, the junction kept 9 bases outside the gene matches. The CDR3 has 14 residues. CDR1 is MGHDK and CDR2 is SYGVNS in the germline V gene. The protocol was immunoSEQ multiplex PCR, while the TCRdb copy is restricted to in-frame clones and leaves out a portion. The sample consists of about 66,000 clones, about 93% of them appearing once. This related bone marrow graft donor gave peripheral blood on the day of marrow donation. The sequencing sample was made of PBMCs. The sequence came from a woman aged 25 to 39 in good health and a related stem cell transplant donor. The chain employs TRBV25-1 and TRBJ1-3, with 7 bases lining up with TRBD1. The CDR3 DNA follows: TGTGCCAGCAGTCTAATCGACAGGGTCGACACCATATATTTT. It codes for CASSLIDRVDTIYF.